This TCR beta chain comes out of a study of T cell repertoires in cytomegalovirus infection. Overall study findings and caveats: Accumulated public TCR beta family frequency recognized individuals carrying CMV together with the relevant HLA. HLA-C-restricted, CMV-specific TCR beta clonotypes were dominant ex vivo.

This clonotype has just a few counts. Its antigen is not known. TCRdb fed the reads into MiXCR, producing one record per CDR3 protein. Of 200,000 or so distinct CDR3 sequences in the sample, under 30% were seen once. The V gene lost 6 bases and the J gene lost 0 bases, with 32 bases spanning the gap. There are 21 residues in the CDR3. The V call is TRBV12-3 or TRBV12-4, the J call TRBJ1-2; D is ambiguous. This clonotype was obtained from a human donor in good health (CMV status not recorded). Some clones in this sample may be carry-over from other donors' samples. Sample: PBMCs. As DNA, the CDR3 is TGTGCCAGCAGCCCGCCGGGAGGCTTCGAATACCTTTCCTACGCTAACTATGGCTACACCTTC. It is translated as CASSPPGGFEYLSYANYGYTF.